One and the same sample provided the 16 T cell receptor beta chains below, sequenced in a study of radiotherapy plus CTLA-4 blockade in lung cancer. The data were produced by immunoSEQ multiplex PCR, yet TCRdb's version contains in-frame clones alone and is incomplete. The repertoire includes around 90,000 clones, 83% of them detected once, and roughly 0.84% sits in the top ten. Material: peripheral blood, obtained from a patient treated with radiotherapy plus ipilimumab. Receptors were obtained from a human donor with non-small cell lung cancer who had stable disease on radiotherapy plus ipilimumab.

The table lists this clone with a count of one. CDR3 nucleotides: TGTGCCAGCAGCGGGATCGCCCGGGAGCTGTTTTTT. Its translation is CASSGIARELFF. The gene calls are TRBV9 and TRBJ2-2, with no clear D. Germline-derived CDR1 and CDR2 are SGDLS and YYNGEE. This CDR3 has 12 amino acids. Trimming cost V 3 bases and J 9 bases, with 9 bases left between them.

This clone was seen a few times. The rearrangement joins TRBV6-1 to TRBJ2-5; a possible D gene is TRBD1 (6 bases). V lost 3 bases, J lost 0 bases, and 11 bases lay in between. The CDR3 is made up of 15 amino acids. Germline values: CDR1 MNHNS, CDR2 SASEGT. The DNA for the CDR3 is TGTGCCAGCAGTGAGGACAGAATGTACCAAGAGACCCAGTACTTC. Translation: CASSEDRMYQETQYF.

CDR3 nucleotide sequence: TGTGCCTGGACTCAGGGAGGGGCCAACAAAAACATTCAGTACTTC. This codes for CAWTQGGANKNIQYF. This sequence joins TRBV30 and TRBJ2-4; 7 bases agree with TRBD2. Germline loops: CDR1 GTSNPN, CDR2 SVGIG (reference sequence). The CDR3 has 15 residues. With 4 bases clipped from V and 3 bases from J, the junction kept 9 bases outside the gene matches.

This clone was detected only once. The rearrangement joins TRBV9 to TRBJ2-7; 8 bases agree with TRBD1. The CDR3 sequence is 14 residues long. V lost 0 bases, J lost 3 bases, and 2 bases stayed unmatched. Germline V gene sequence: CDR1 SGDLS, CDR2 YYNGEE. This CDR3 is CASSVGDRNYEQYF. The CDR3 DNA follows: TGTGCCAGCAGCGTAGGGGACAGGAACTACGAGCAGTACTTC.

The CDR3 DNA is TGTGCCAGCAGTCTCGGAACCATGATCTATGGCTACACCTTC. Protein sequence: CASSLGTMIYGYTF. The V and J genes are TRBV28 and TRBJ1-2; D is unresolved. With 5 bases removed from V and 4 bases from J, the gap between germline ends came to 14 bases. Looked up from germline, CDR1 is MDHEN and CDR2 is SYDVKM. The CDR3 extends over 14 amino acids.

The J gene is TRBJ2-7, the V gene TRBV27, with 14 bases aligning to TRBD2. V shed 4 bases, J shed 0 bases, and the junction held 8 bases outside the gene matches. CDR1 is MNHEY and CDR2 is SMNVEV in the germline V gene (reference sequence). The CDR3 has 18 residues. The CDR3 region is CASSSRTSGGPGSYEQYF. In DNA form, the CDR3 reads TGTGCCAGCAGTTCCCGGACTAGCGGGGGGCCGGGCTCCTACGAGCAGTACTTC.

The chain recombines TRBV5-4 with TRBJ2-5, with 11 bases matching TRBD1. CDR1 and CDR2 (germline): SGHNT, YYREEE (reference sequence). The CDR3 has 16 amino acids. Trimming took 3 bases from V and 2 from J; bases not matched to a gene: 6. The CDR3 coding sequence is TGTGCCAGCAGCTCGGCCCGGGACAGGGGGCAAGAGACCCAGTACTTC. This encodes CASSSARDRGQETQYF.

V is TRBV6-1 and J is TRBJ1-6; D is unclear. Trimming took off 5 bases at V and 5 bases at J, with 7 bases between the two ends. Germline CDR1 MNHNS, CDR2 SASEGT. This CDR3 comprises 13 residues. The CDR3 spells CASSRTDNSPLHF. The DNA of the CDR3 is TGTGCCAGCAGTCGGACGGATAATTCACCCCTCCACTTT.

The V gene is TRBV7-7, the J gene TRBJ2-5, with 9 nucleotides matching TRBD1. Germline CDR1 is SSHAT and CDR2 is FNYEAQ (reference sequence). V lost 5 bases and J lost 5; bases outside the gene matches: 6. The CDR3 contains 14 residues. The DNA for the CDR3 is TGTGCCAGCAGCCGAACAGGGGGCGGGGAGACCCAGTACTTC. Its translation is CASSRTGGGETQYF.

The sample holds a few counts of this clone. The rearrangement joins TRBV19 to TRBJ1-6, with TRBD1 matching over 9 bases. The CDR3 has 15 amino acids. CDR1 and CDR2 (germline): LNHDA, SQIVND (reference sequence). V lost 10 bases, J lost 7 bases, and 11 bases stayed unmatched. CDR3 loop: CATLSGGQGNSPLHF. DNA of the CDR3: TGTGCCACCCTGTCGGGAGGACAGGGGAATTCACCCCTCCACTTT.

The V gene is TRBV7-9, the J gene TRBJ2-5, with 10 bases lining up with TRBD1. Losses at the gene ends were 4 bases for V and 6 bases for J; bases not matched to a gene: 2. CDR1 is SEHNR, CDR2 FQNEAQ, per germline (reference sequence). There are 13 residues in the CDR3. The CDR3 spells CASSYDRGQTQYF. CDR3 coding DNA: TGTGCCAGCAGCTACGACAGGGGGCAGACCCAGTACTTC.

The V gene is TRBV7-8, the J gene TRBJ2-7, with D unresolved. Germline-derived CDR1 and CDR2 are SGHVS and FQNEAQ. V was trimmed by 1 base and J by 0 bases, leaving 10 bases between them. There are 15 residues in the CDR3. The CDR3 loop reads CASSLEAAFSYEQYF. The CDR3, as DNA: TGTGCCAGCAGCTTAGAGGCGGCCTTCTCCTACGAGCAGTACTTC. Combining the CDR3 with reference TRBV7-8 and TRBJ2-7 gives the whole variable domain GAGVSQSPRYKVAKRGQDVALRCDPISGHVSLFWYQQALGQGPEFLTYFQNEAQLDKSGLPSDRFFAERPEGSVSTLKIQRTQQEDSAVYLCASSLEAAFSYEQYFGPGTRLTVT.

The chain employs TRBV4-1 and TRBJ1-6; tentatively, D is TRBD1 (6 bases). The CDR3 length is 21 residues. Germline V gene lookup returns CDR1 MGHRA and CDR2 YSYEKL. Trimming left V 3 bases short and J 1 base short, with 25 bases between. The CDR3 nucleotides read TGCGCCAGCAGCCACGCCACGGTCGCGGGGGGCGCAGAGTCCTATAATTCACCCCTCCACTTT. It is translated as CASSHATVAGGAESYNSPLHF.

This sequence joins TRBV13 and TRBJ2-1; maybe TRBD1 (6 bases). The ends were cut back, 3 bases at V and 10 bases at J, with 19 bases in the middle. Germline V lookup: CDR1 PRHDT, CDR2 FYEKMQ (reference sequence). The CDR3 sequence is 15 residues long. DNA of the CDR3: TGTGCCAGCAGCTTGGGACAAGTGGTTCCGAGCGAGCAGTTCTTC. Residues: CASSLGQVVPSEQFF.

This chain joins TRBV19 and TRBJ1-5; TRBD1 aligns across 7 bases. The CDR3 totals 20 residues. The germline V gene encodes CDR1 LNHDA and CDR2 SQIVND (reference sequence). V dropped 4 bases and J dropped 0; count of bases not matched to a gene: 18. This CDR3 reads CASSTHPGTDNLNSNQPQHF. The DNA of the CDR3 is TGTGCCAGTAGTACCCACCCCGGGACAGACAATCTCAATAGCAATCAGCCCCAGCATTTT.

This clone has only one observation. V gene TRBV2 combines with J gene TRBJ2-6; 7 bases map to TRBD1. The V and J ends lost 4 bases and 1 base, in that order; junction bases with no gene match: 10. The CDR3 sequence is 18 residues long. Germline V gene lookup returns CDR1 SNHLY and CDR2 FYNNEI. CDR3 residues: CASSGETGNLSGANVLTF. Written as DNA, the CDR3 is TGTGCCAGCAGTGGGGAGACAGGGAATCTGTCTGGGGCCAACGTCCTGACTTTC. The full variable domain, completed using reference TRBV2 and TRBJ2-6, is EPEVTQTPSHQVTQMGQEVILRCVPISNHLYFYWYRQILGQKVEFLVSFYNNEISEKSEIFDDQFSVERPDGSNFTLKIRSTKLEDSAMYFCASSGETGNLSGANVLTFGAGSRLTVL.